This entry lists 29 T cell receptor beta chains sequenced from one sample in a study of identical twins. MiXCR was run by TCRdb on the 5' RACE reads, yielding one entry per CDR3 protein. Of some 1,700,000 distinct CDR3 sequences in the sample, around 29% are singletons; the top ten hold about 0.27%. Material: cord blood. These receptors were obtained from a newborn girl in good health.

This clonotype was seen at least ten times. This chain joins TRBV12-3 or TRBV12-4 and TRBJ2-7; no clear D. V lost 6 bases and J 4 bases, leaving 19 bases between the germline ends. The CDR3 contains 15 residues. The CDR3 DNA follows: TGTGCCAGCAGCTACGGCCAACCCCTGGGGTACGAGCAGTACTTC. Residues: CASSYGQPLGYEQYF.

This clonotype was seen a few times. The CDR3 coding sequence is TGCAGTGCTAGAGACGGTCGGATAATGGGGTACGAGCAGTACTTC. It codes for CSARDGRIMGYEQYF. This chain uses TRBV20-1 with TRBJ2-7; D unresolved. This CDR3 contains 15 residues. V lost 0 bases and J lost 4, with 16 bases in between. CDR1 DFQATT and CDR2 SNEGSKA come from the germline V gene (reference sequence).

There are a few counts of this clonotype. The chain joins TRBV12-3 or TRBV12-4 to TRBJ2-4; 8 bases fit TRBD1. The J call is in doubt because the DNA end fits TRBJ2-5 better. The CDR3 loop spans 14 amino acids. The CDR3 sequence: CASRATGAFETQYF. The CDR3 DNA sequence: TGTGCCAGCAGGGCGACAGGGGCCTTTGAGACCCAGTACTTC.

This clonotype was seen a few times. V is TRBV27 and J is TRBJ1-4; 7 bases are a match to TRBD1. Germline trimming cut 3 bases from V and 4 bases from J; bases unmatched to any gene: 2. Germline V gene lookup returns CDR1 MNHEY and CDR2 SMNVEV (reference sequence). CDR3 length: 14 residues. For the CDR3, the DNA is TGTGCCAGCAGTTTCAACAGGGGTAATGAAAAACTGTTTTTT. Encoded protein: CASSFNRGNEKLFF.

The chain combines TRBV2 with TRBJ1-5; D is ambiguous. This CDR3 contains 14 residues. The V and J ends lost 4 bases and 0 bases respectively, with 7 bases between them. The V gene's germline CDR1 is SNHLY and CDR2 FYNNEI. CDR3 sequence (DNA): TGTGCCAGCAGTGGGCAGAGTAGCAATCAGCCCCAGCATTTT. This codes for CASSGQSSNQPQHF. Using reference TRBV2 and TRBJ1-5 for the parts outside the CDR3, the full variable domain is EPEVTQTPSHQVTQMGQEVILRCVPISNHLYFYWYRQILGQKVEFLVSFYNNEISEKSEIFDDQFSVERPDGSNFTLKIRSTKLEDSAMYFCASSGQSSNQPQHFGDGTRLSIL.

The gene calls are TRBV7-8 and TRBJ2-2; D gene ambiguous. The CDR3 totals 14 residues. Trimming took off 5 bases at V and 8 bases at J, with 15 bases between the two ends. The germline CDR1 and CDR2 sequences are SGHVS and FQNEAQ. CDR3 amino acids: CASSPPRVTGELFF. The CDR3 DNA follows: TGTGCCAGCAGCCCACCAAGGGTCACGGGGGAGCTGTTTTTT.

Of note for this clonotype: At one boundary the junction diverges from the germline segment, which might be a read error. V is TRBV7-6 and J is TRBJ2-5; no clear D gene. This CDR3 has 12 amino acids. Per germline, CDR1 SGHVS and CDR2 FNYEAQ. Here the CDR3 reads CARSLVATEQYF. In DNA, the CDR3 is TGTGCCAGAAGCTTAGTCGCTACTGAGCAGTACTTC.

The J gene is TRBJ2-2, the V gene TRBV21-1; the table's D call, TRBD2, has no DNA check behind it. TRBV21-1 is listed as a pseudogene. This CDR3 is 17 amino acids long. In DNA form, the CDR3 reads TGTGCCAGCAGCAAAGGGTATAGGACTAGCAACACCGGGGAGCTGTTTTTT. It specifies CASSKGYRTSNTGELFF.

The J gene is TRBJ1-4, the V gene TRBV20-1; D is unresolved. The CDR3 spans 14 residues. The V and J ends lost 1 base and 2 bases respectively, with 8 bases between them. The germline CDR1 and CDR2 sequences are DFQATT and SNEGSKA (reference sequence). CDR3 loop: CSARGVMTNEKLFF. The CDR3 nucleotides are TGCAGTGCTAGAGGGGTGATGACTAATGAAAAACTGTTTTTT.

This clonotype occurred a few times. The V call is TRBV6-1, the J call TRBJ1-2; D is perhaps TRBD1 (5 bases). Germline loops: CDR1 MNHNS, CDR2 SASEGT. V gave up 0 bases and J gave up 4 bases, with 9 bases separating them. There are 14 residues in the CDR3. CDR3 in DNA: TGTGCCAGCAGTGAAGCGGGGAGGGGCTATGGCTACACCTTC. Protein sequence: CASSEAGRGYGYTF.

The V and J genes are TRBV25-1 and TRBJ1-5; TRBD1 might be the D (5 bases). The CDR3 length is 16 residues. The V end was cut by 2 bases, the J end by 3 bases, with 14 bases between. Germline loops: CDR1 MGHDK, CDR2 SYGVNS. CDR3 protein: CASSEALGQINQPQHF. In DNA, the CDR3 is TGTGCCAGCAGTGAAGCACTGGGGCAGATCAATCAGCCCCAGCATTTT.

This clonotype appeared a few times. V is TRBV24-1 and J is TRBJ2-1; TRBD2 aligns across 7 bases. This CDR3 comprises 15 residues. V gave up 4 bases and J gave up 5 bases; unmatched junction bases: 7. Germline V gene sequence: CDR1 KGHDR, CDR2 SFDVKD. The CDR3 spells CATSDPLALNNEQFF. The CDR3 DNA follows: TGTGCCACCAGTGACCCACTAGCGTTGAACAATGAGCAGTTCTTC.

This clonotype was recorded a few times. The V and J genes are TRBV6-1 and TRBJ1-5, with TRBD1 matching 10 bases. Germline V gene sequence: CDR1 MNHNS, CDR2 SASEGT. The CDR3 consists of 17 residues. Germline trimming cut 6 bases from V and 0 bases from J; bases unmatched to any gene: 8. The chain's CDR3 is CASSLTGGEDSNQPQHF. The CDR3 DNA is TGTGCCAGCAGCTTGACAGGGGGCGAGGATAGCAATCAGCCCCAGCATTTT.

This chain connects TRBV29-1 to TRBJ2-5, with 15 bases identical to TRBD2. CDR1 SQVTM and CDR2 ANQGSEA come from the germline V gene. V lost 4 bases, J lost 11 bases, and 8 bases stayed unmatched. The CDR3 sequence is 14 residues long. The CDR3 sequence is CSVGTSGRAGEQYF. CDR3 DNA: TGCAGCGTTGGGACTAGCGGGAGGGCCGGAGAGCAGTACTTC.

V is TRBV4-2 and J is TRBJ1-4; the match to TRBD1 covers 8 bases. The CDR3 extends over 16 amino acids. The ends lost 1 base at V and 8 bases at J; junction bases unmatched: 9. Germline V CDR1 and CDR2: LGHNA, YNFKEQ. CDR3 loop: CASSQALQWTGEKLFF. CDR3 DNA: TGTGCCAGCAGCCAAGCCTTACAGTGGACAGGGGAAAAACTGTTTTTT.

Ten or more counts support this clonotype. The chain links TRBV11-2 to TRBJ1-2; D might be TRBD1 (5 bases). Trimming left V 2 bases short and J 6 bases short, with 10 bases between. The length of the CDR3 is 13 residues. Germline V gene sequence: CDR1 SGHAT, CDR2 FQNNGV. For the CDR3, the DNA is TGTGCCAGCAGCTTATGGGGCAGGGATGGCTACACCTTC. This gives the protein CASSLWGRDGYTF.

DNA of the CDR3: TGTGCCAGCAGCTCACGACTAGAAGGGACAGATACGCAGTATTTT. This gives the protein CASSSRLEGTDTQYF. The gene calls are TRBV7-9 and TRBJ2-3; maybe TRBD2 (6 bases). The CDR3 loop spans 15 amino acids. Germline V gene sequence: CDR1 SEHNR, CDR2 FQNEAQ (reference sequence). The V end was cut by 4 bases, the J end by 3 bases, with 14 bases between.

The CDR3 is CASSLVRMTADTQYF. The CDR3 coding sequence is TGTGCCAGCAGCTTAGTACGGATGACCGCAGATACGCAGTATTTT. The gene calls are TRBV7-9 and TRBJ2-3, with D unresolved. Deletions cut 1 base from V and 4 bases from J, with 12 bases between. The CDR3 consists of 15 residues. Germline V gene sequence: CDR1 SEHNR, CDR2 FQNEAQ (reference sequence).

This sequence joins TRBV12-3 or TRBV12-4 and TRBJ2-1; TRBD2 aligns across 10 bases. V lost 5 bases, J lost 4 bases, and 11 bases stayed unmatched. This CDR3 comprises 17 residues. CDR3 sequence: CASSPIQGLARYNEQFF. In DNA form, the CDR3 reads TGTGCCAGCAGTCCGATCCAGGGACTAGCGAGATACAATGAGCAGTTCTTC.

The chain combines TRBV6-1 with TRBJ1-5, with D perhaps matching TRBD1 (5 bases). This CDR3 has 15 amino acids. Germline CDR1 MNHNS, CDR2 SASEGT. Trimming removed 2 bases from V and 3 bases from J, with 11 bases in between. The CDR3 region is CASSEWGLYNQPQHF. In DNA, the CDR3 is TGTGCCAGCAGTGAATGGGGGTTATACAATCAGCCCCAGCATTTT.

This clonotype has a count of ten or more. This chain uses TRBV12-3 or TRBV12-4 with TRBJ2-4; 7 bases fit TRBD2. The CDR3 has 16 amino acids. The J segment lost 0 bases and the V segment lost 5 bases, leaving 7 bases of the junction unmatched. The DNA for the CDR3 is TGTGCCAGCAGTCGACTAGCCTCTTTAGCCAAAAACATTCAGTACTTC. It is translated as CASSRLASLAKNIQYF.

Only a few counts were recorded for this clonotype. The CDR3 reads CASSFSVRGRGNEKLFF. The CDR3 DNA is TGTGCCAGCAGCTTCAGTGTCAGGGGGCGTGGTAATGAAAAACTGTTTTTT. The V call is TRBV11-2, the J call TRBJ1-4, with 8 positions matching TRBD1. This CDR3 is built from 17 residues. CDR1 is SGHAT and CDR2 is FQNNGV in the germline V gene. V dropped 3 bases and J dropped 4; count of bases not matched to a gene: 10. The complete variable domain, with remaining parts taken from reference TRBV11-2 and TRBJ1-4, reads EAGVAQSPRYKIIEKRQSVAFWCNPISGHATLYWYQQILGQGPKLLIQFQNNGVVDDSQLPKDRFSAERLKGVDSTLKIQPAKLEDSAVYLCASSFSVRGRGNEKLFFGSGTQLSVL.

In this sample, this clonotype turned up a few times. The CDR3 coding sequence is TGTGCCAGCAGCTTAGACGGGAGGACCTACAATGAGCAGTACTTC. Residues: CASSLDGRTYNEQYF. The chain carries TRBV11-2 and TRBJ2-7; 7 bases agree with TRBD2. The CDR3 has 15 residues. Germline loops: CDR1 SGHAT, CDR2 FQNNGV. V dropped 0 bases and J dropped 7; count of bases not matched to a gene: 9.

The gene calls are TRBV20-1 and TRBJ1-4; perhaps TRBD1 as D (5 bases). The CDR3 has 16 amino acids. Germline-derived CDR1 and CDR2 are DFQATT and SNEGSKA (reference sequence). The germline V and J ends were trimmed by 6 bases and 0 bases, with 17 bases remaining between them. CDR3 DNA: TGCAGTGCCCACTCGGGGCCAAGTGCAACTAATGAAAAACTGTTTTTT. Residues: CSAHSGPSATNEKLFF.

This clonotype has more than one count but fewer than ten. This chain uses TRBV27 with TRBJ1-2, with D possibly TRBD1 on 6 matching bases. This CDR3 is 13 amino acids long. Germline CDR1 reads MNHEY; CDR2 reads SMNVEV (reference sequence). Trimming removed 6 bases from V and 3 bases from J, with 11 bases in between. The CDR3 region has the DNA TGTGCCAGCAGGAGGGGGGGCGACTATGGCTACACCTTC. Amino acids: CASRRGGDYGYTF.

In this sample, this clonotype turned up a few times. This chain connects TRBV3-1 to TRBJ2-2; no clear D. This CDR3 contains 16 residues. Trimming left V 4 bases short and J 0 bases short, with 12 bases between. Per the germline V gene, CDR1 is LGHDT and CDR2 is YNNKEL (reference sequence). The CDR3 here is CASSPNSFTNTGELFF. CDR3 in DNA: TGTGCCAGCAGCCCTAACAGTTTTACGAACACCGGGGAGCTGTTTTTT.

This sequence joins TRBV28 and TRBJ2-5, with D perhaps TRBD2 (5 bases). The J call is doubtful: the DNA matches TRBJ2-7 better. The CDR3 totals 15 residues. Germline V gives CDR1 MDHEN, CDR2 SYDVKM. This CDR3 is CASSFWRTVSHEQYF. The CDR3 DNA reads TGTGCCAGCAGTTTCTGGAGGACGGTTTCCCACGAGCAGTACTTC.

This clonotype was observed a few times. Here the CDR3 reads CSAIPGQIITAEQYF. CDR3 DNA: TGCAGTGCTATACCGGGACAGATAATTACGGCCGAGCAGTACTTC. The J gene is TRBJ2-7, the V gene TRBV20-1; 7 bases agree with TRBD1. After removal of 4 bases from V and 6 bases from J, the junction contained 15 bases not matched to a gene. The CDR3 extends over 15 amino acids. The germline gives CDR1 DFQATT, CDR2 SNEGSKA (reference sequence).

CDR3 nucleotides: TGTGCCAGCAGCTTGGTACCTAGCGGGGTTTACGAGCAGTACTTC. Its translation is CASSLVPSGVYEQYF. The chain uses TRBV5-5 and TRBJ2-7, with 9 bases aligning to TRBD2. V shed 0 bases and J 4 bases; nucleotides not matched to a gene: 5. Germline V lookup: CDR1 SGHKS, CDR2 YYEKEE (reference sequence). The CDR3 has 15 amino acids.